Listed here is a single T cell receptor (beta chain). Its antigen is not known. The data originate from a study of cytomegalovirus exposure and HLA in healthy donors. Points from the study as a whole: By HLA locus, TCR association rates varied in a later analysis, with DRB1 showing the most and HLA-C the fewest.

Researchers ran the PCR with 60 Vbeta and 13 Jbeta primers. Profiling relied on immunoSEQ multiplex PCR, and the TCRdb table lists in-frame clones only, not all of them. The sample includes around 130,000 clones, roughly 80% seen only once; the top ten take around 2.2%. Unmatched junction bases numbered 13, after V lost 5 bases and J lost 11 bases. The CDR3 is 14 residues long. CDR1 is MDHEN and CDR2 is SYDVKM in the germline V gene. This TCR derives from a man under 40 in good health and CMV-seronegative. Sequencing was done on a sample of PBMCs. The V and J genes are TRBV28 and TRBJ2-7, with TRBD1 identical over 9 bases. The CDR3 region is CASSPPTGQGDKYF. The DNA of the CDR3 is TGTGCCAGCAGTCCTCCCACGGGACAGGGAGACAAGTACTTC.